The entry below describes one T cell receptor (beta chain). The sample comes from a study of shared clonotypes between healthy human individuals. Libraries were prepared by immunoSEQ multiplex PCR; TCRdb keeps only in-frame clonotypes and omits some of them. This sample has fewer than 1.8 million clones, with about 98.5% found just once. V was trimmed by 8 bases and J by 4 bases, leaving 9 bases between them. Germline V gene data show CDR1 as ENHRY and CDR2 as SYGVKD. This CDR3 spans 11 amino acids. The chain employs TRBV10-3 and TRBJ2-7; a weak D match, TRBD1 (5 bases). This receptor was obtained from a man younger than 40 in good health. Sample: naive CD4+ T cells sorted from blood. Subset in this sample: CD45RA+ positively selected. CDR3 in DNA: TGTGCCATCGGCCAGGGTTACGAGCAGTACTTC. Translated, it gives CAIGQGYEQYF.